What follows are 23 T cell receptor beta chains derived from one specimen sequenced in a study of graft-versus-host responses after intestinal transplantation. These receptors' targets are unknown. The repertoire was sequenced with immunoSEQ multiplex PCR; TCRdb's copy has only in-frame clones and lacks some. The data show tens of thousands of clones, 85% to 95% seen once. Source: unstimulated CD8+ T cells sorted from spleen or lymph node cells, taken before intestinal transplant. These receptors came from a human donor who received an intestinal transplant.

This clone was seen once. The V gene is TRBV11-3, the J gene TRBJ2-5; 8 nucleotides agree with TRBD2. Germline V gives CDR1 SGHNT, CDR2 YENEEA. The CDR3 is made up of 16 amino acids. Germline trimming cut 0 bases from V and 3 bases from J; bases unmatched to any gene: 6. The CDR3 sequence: CASSLDRVGGEETQYF. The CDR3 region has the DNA TGTGCCAGCAGCTTAGATCGGGTCGGGGGGGAAGAGACCCAGTACTTC.

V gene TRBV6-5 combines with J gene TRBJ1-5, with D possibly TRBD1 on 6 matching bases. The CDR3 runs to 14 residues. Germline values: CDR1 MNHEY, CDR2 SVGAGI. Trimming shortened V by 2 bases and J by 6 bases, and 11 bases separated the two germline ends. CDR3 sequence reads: CASSYVGGPQPQHF. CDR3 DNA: TGTGCCAGCAGTTACGTCGGGGGGCCTCAGCCCCAGCATTTT.

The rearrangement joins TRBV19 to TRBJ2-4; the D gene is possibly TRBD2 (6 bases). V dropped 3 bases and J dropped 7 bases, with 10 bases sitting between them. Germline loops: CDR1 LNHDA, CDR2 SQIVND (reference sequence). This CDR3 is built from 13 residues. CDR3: CASSIGLANIQYF. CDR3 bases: TGTGCCAGTAGTATTGGTCTAGCGAACATTCAGTACTTC.

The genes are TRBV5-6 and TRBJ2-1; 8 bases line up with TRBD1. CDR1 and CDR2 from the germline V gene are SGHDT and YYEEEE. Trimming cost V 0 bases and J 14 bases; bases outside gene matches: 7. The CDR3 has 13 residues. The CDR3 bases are TGTGCCAGCAGCTTGGGGACAGGGACCCCTAAGTTCTTC. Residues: CASSLGTGTPKFF.

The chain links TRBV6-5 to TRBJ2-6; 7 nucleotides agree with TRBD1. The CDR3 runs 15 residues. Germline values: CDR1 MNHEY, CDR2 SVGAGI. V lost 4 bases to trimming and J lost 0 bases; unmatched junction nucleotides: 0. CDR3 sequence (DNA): TGTGCCAGCAGTTGGGACAGCTCTGGGGCCAACGTCCTGACTTTC. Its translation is CASSWDSSGANVLTF.

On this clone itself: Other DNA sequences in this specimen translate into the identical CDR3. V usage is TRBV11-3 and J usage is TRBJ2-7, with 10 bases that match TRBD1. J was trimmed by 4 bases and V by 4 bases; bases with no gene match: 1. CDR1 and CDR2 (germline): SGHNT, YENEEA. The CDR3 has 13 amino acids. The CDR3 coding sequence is TGTGCCAGCAGCTCGGGACAGGGGTACGAGCAGTACTTC. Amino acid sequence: CASSSGQGYEQYF.

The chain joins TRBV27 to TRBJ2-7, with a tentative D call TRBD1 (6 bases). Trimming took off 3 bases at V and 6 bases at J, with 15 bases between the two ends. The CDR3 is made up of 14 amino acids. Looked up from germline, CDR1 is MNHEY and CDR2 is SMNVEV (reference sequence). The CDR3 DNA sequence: TGTGCCAGCAGTTTGGTGGGGGCAGGGGCCGAGCAGTACTTC. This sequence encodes CASSLVGAGAEQYF.

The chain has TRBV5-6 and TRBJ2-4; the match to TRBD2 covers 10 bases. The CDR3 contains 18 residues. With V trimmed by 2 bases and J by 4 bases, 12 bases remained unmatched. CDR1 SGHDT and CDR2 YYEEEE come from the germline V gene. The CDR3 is CASSFIPSASGRKNIQYF. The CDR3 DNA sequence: TGTGCCAGCAGCTTTATCCCGTCGGCTAGCGGGAGAAAAAACATTCAGTACTTC.

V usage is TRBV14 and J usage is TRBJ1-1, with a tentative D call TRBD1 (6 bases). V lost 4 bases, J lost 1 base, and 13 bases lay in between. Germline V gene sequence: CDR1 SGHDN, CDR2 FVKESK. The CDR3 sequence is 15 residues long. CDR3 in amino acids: CASSPGGAGNTEAFF. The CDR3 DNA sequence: TGTGCCAGCAGCCCCGGGGGGGCGGGGAACACTGAAGCTTTCTTT.

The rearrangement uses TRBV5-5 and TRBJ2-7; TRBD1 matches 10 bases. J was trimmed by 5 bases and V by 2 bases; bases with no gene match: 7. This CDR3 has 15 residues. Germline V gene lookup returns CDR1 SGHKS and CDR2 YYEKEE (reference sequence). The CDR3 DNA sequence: TGTGCCAGCAGCTTCCCGGGACAGGGGTTAAACGAGCAGTACTTC. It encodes CASSFPGQGLNEQYF.

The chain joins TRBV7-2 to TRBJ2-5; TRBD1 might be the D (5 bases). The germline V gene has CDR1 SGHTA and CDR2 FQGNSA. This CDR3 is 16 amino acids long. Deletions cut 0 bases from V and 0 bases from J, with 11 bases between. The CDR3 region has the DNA TGTGCCAGCAGCTTAGCCCCGACAGATTACCAAGAGACCCAGTACTTC. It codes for CASSLAPTDYQETQYF.

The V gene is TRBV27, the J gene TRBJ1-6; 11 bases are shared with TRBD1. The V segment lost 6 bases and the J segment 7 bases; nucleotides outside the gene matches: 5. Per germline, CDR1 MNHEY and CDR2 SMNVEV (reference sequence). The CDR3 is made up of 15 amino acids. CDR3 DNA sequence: TGTGCCAGCAGCCTCGGGACAGGGGGAAATTCACCCCTCCACTTT. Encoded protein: CASSLGTGGNSPLHF.

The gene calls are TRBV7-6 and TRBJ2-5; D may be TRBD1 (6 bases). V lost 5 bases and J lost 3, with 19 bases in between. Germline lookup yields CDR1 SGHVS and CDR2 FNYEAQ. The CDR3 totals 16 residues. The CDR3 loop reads CASSGYREEDKETQYF. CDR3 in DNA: TGTGCCAGCAGCGGTTACAGGGAAGAGGACAAAGAGACCCAGTACTTC.

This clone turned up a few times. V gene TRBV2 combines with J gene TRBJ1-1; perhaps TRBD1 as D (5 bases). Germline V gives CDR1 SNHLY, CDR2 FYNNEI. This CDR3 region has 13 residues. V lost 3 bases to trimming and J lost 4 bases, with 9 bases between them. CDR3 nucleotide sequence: TGTGCCAGCAGTGAGGGGAGGGGCACTGAAGCTTTCTTT. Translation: CASSEGRGTEAFF.

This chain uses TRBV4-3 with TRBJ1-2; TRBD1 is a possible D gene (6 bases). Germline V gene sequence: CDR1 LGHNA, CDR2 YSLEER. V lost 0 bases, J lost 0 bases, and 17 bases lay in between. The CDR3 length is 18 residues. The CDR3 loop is CASSQEQEGVDSNYGYTF. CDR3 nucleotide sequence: TGCGCCAGCAGCCAAGAGCAAGAGGGGGTCGACTCTAACTATGGCTACACCTTC.

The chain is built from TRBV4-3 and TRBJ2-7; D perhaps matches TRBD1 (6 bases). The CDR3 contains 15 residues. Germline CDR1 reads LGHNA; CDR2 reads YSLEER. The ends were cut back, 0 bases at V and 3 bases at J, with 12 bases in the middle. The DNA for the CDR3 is TGCGCCAGCAGCCAAGATACGGGGACAAACTACGAGCAGTACTTC. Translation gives CASSQDTGTNYEQYF.

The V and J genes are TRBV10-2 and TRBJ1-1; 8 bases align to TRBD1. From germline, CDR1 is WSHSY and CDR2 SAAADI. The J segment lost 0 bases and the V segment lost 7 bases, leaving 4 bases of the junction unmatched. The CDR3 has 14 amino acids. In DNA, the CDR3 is TGCGCCAGCACCCCGACAGGGGTGAACACTGAAGCTTTCTTT. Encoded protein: CASTPTGVNTEAFF.

The CDR3 reads CAWSIATGGYGYTF. The CDR3 nucleotides are TGTGCCTGGAGTATCGCAACAGGGGGCTATGGCTACACCTTC. The gene calls are TRBV30 and TRBJ1-2; 8 bases are shared with TRBD1. CDR3 length: 14 residues. With V trimmed by 2 bases and J by 4 bases, 6 bases remained unmatched. Germline values: CDR1 GTSNPN, CDR2 SVGIG (reference sequence). The variable domain in full, completed from reference TRBV30 and TRBJ1-2, reads SQTIHQWPATLVQPVGSPLSLECTVEGTSNPNLYWYRQAAGRGLQLLFYSVGIGQISSEVPQNLSASRPQDRQFILSSKKLLLSDSGFYLCAWSIATGGYGYTFGSGTRLTVV.

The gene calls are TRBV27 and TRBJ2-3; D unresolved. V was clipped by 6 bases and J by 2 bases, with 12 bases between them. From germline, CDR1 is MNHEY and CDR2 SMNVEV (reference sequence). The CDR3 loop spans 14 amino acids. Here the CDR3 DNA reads TGTGCCAGCAGCCTCGGTTCTTTCACAGATACGCAGTATTTT. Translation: CASSLGSFTDTQYF.

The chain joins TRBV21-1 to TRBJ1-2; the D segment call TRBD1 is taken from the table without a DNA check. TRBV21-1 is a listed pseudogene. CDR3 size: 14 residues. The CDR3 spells CASSNGQAMYGYTF. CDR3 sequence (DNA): TGTGCCAGCAGCAACGGACAGGCAATGTATGGCTACACCTTC.

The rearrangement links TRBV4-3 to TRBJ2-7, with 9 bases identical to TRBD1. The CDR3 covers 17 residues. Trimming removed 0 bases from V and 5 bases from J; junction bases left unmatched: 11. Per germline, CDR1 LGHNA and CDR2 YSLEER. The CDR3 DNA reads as TGCGCCAGCAGCCAAGATGGGGTAACGGACAGGGGCGACGAGCAGTACTTC. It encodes CASSQDGVTDRGDEQYF.

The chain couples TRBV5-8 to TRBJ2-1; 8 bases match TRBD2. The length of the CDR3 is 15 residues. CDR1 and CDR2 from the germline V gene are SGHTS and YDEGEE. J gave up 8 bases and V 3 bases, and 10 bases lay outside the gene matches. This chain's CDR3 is CASSSLMRGVYEQFF. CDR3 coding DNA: TGTGCCAGCAGCTCCTTAATGCGGGGGGTCTATGAGCAGTTCTTC.

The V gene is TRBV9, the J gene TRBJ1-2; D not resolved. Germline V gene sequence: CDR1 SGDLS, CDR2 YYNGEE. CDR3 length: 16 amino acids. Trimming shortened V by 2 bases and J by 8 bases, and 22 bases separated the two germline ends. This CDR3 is CASSVGLGRNGTGYTF. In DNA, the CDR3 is TGTGCCAGCAGCGTCGGACTGGGCAGGAATGGAACAGGCTACACCTTC.